The clone carrying this T cell receptor (beta chain) was observed a few times. This sample is part of a study of response to subunit inactivated influenza vaccine. TCRdb reanalysed the RT-PCR reads using MiXCR and keeps one entry per CDR3 protein. The sample holds around 530,000 distinct CDR3 sequences, approximately 15% seen once. The CDR3 length is 15 residues. V lost 0 bases to trimming and J lost 3 bases; unmatched junction nucleotides: 7. CDR1 DFQATT and CDR2 SNEGSKA come from the germline V gene (reference sequence). This chain uses TRBV20-1 with TRBJ2-5, with 7 bases fitting TRBD1. The sample consisted of CD4+ T cells sorted from PBMCs, taken less than 25 months after vaccination. This sequence was found in a man between 45 and 75 years old who received an inactivated influenza vaccine. CDR3 region: CSARDVRDSKETQYF. CDR3 DNA: TGCAGTGCTAGAGATGTACGGGACAGTAAAGAGACCCAGTACTTC.